This T cell receptor (beta chain) was identified during a study of blood T cell repertoires in COVID-19. Germline CDR1 and CDR2: SNHLY and FYNNEI. The CDR3 sequence is 14 residues long. Trimming at V came to 6 bases and at J to 1 base, leaving 4 bases not matched to a gene. This study enrolled people aged about 18 to 95 from about two dozen US geographic areas. The method was immunoSEQ multiplex PCR; TCRdb's version includes in-frame clones alone and lacks a portion of them. This sample has roughly 500,000 clones, with 70% to 90% found just once. The rearrangement joins TRBV2 to TRBJ2-3; TRBD1 agrees at 7 bases. The clonotype originates from a woman between 55 and 75 years old who had recovered from COVID-19. The sequencing input was PBMCs or T cells enriched from blood (not recorded which). CDR3 in amino acids: CASSFTGGTDTQYF. Here the CDR3 DNA reads TGTGCCAGCAGCTTCACAGGGGGCACAGATACGCAGTATTTT.